These 30 T cell receptor beta chains were sequenced from one sample in a study of blood T cell repertoires in COVID-19. Profiled with immunoSEQ multiplex PCR; TCRdb holds only in-frame clones, not every one. The sample holds almost 350,000 clones, approximately 89% seen once. Sequencing input: peripheral blood. The receptors come from a woman in her sixties or seventies with COVID-19, enrolled during active disease.

V is TRBV3-1 (or the pseudogene TRBV3-2) and J is TRBJ2-5, with TRBD2 matching over 9 bases. CDR3 length: 15 amino acids. V shed 5 bases, J shed 2 bases, and the junction held 6 bases outside the gene matches. Germline-derived CDR1 and CDR2 are LGHDT and YNNKEL (reference sequence). DNA for the CDR3: TGTGCCAGCAGCTCCATGCGGGGGGGGCAAGAGACCCAGTACTTC. It yields the protein CASSSMRGGQETQYF.

The chain carries TRBV27 and TRBJ2-2; D possibly corresponds to TRBD1 (5 bases). This CDR3 is 13 amino acids long. Germline assignment: CDR1 MNHEY and CDR2 SMNVEV (reference sequence). Trimming shortened V by 3 bases and J by 4 bases, and 6 bases separated the two germline ends. CDR3 DNA: TGTGCCAGCAGTTTGACAGTCACCGGGGAGCTGTTTTTT. Protein product: CASSLTVTGELFF.

The chain uses TRBV7-9 and TRBJ1-1, with D tentatively TRBD1 (6 bases). Germline V CDR1 and CDR2: SEHNR, FQNEAQ (reference sequence). V dropped 2 bases and J dropped 1 base, with 8 bases sitting between them. The CDR3 spans 14 residues. The CDR3 sequence: CASSLQGTNTEAFF. In DNA, the CDR3 is TGTGCCAGCAGCTTACAGGGGACGAACACTGAAGCTTTCTTT. The complete variable domain, with remaining parts taken from reference TRBV7-9 and TRBJ1-1, reads DTGVSQNPRHKITKRGQNVTFRCDPISEHNRLYWYRQTLGQGPEFLTYFQNEAQLEKSRLLSDRFSAERPKGSFSTLEIQRTEQGDSAMYLCASSLQGTNTEAFFGQGTRLTVV.

This clone showed up just once. This chain links TRBV27 with TRBJ2-1; TRBD1 matches at 9 bases. V gave up 5 bases and J gave up 6 bases; unmatched junction bases: 2. Germline assignment: CDR1 MNHEY and CDR2 SMNVEV (reference sequence). The CDR3 totals 13 residues. In DNA form, the CDR3 reads TGTGCCAGCAGTAGGGACAGGGTCAATGAGCAGTTCTTC. Amino acid sequence: CASSRDRVNEQFF.

A few counts support this clone. V is TRBV28 and J is TRBJ1-5; possibly TRBD1 for D (6 bases). This CDR3 spans 14 amino acids. Germline assignment: CDR1 MDHEN and CDR2 SYDVKM. V lost 6 bases and J lost 4, with 13 bases in between. CDR3 in DNA: TGTGCCAGCAGCGACGGGACACAGAATCAGCCCCAGCATTTT. Translation gives CASSDGTQNQPQHF. The full variable domain, completed using reference TRBV28 and TRBJ1-5, is DVKVTQSSRYLVKRTGEKVFLECVQDMDHENMFWYRQDPGLGLRLIYFSYDVKMKEKGDIPEGYSVSREKKERFSLILESASTNQTSMYLCASSDGTQNQPQHFGDGTRLSIL.

This clone appeared once. The V call is TRBV7-9, the J call TRBJ2-3; D perhaps matches TRBD1 (5 bases). The germline CDR1 and CDR2 sequences are SEHNR and FQNEAQ (reference sequence). Trimming pared 4 bases from V and 1 base from J, leaving 9 bases between. CDR3 length equals 14 residues. CDR3 nucleotides: TGTGCCAGCAGCTACGACAGAGGCACAGATACGCAGTATTTT. Amino acid sequence: CASSYDRGTDTQYF.

V gene TRBV24-1 combines with J gene TRBJ2-1; D is unresolved. The germline V and J ends were trimmed by 3 bases and 5 bases, with 4 bases remaining between them. Germline CDR1 reads KGHDR; CDR2 reads SFDVKD. The CDR3 loop spans 12 amino acids. The chain's CDR3 is CATSDRNNEQFF. DNA for the CDR3: TGTGCCACCAGTGATCGTAACAATGAGCAGTTCTTC.

The chain links TRBV4-1 to TRBJ2-1, with 9 positions matching TRBD2. The CDR3 has 16 amino acids. Germline assignment: CDR1 MGHRA and CDR2 YSYEKL. The J segment lost 6 bases and the V segment lost 0 bases, leaving 6 bases of the junction unmatched. Here the CDR3 reads CASSQDRLAGANEQFF. The CDR3 region has the DNA TGCGCCAGCAGCCAAGATCGGTTAGCGGGGGCCAATGAGCAGTTCTTC.

The chain has TRBV7-3 and TRBJ1-1; the D is unclear. This CDR3 has 14 amino acids. The V and J ends lost 5 bases and 1 base respectively, with 11 bases between them. CDR1 and CDR2 from the germline V gene are SGHTA and FQGTGA. The CDR3 DNA sequence: TGTGCCAGCAGCCGAGGGAACGGGAACACTGAAGCTTTCTTT. Translation: CASSRGNGNTEAFF. Complete variable domain (other parts from reference TRBV7-3 and TRBJ1-1): GAGVSQTPSNKVTEKGKYVELRCDPISGHTALYWYRQSLGQGPEFLIYFQGTGAADDSGLPNDRFFAVRPEGSVSTLKIQRTERGDSAVYLCASSRGNGNTEAFFGQGTRLTVV.

The rearrangement links TRBV6-1 to TRBJ2-4; tentative D call: TRBD1 (5 bases). CDR3 length: 15 amino acids. Germline CDR1 and CDR2: MNHNS and SASEGT. Trimming took 1 base from V and 8 from J, leaving 15 bases between them. For the CDR3, the DNA is TGTGCCAGCAGTGAAGTAAAAGGCAGGGTAGACATTCAGTACTTC. Its translation is CASSEVKGRVDIQYF.

The chain couples TRBV27 to TRBJ1-5, with D perhaps TRBD1 (6 bases). Looked up from germline, CDR1 is MNHEY and CDR2 is SMNVEV (reference sequence). The ends were cut back, 6 bases at V and 3 bases at J, with 18 bases in the middle. The CDR3 spans 16 residues. CDR3 coding DNA: TGTGCCAGCAGCAACCTCACAGGGATTAACAATCAGCCCCAGCATTTT. Translated, it gives CASSNLTGINNQPQHF.

This clone was found a few times. This chain links TRBV3-1 (or the pseudogene TRBV3-2) with TRBJ2-6, with 10 nucleotides matching TRBD1. The CDR3 runs 19 residues. CDR1 is LGHDT and CDR2 is YNNKEL in the germline V gene (reference sequence). V was pared by 3 bases and J by 0 bases, with 8 bases of the junction left unmatched. This chain's CDR3 is CASSQEDRGRYSGANVLTF. CDR3 coding DNA: TGTGCCAGCAGCCAGGAGGACAGGGGGAGATACTCTGGGGCCAACGTCCTGACTTTC.

This sequence joins TRBV6-7 and TRBJ1-5; the match to TRBD1 covers 9 bases. TRBV6-7 is known as an ORF, though its function is uncertain. There are 13 residues in the CDR3. The V gene end was trimmed by 5 bases and the J gene end by 5 bases; junction bases not matched to a gene: 1. The CDR3 region is CASSTGGHQPQHF. The CDR3, as DNA: TGTGCCAGCAGTACAGGGGGCCATCAGCCCCAGCATTTT.

The genes are TRBV5-1 and TRBJ2-1, with 11 bases matching TRBD1. Germline CDR1 SGHRS, CDR2 YFSETQ. With 3 bases clipped from V and 6 bases from J, the junction kept 5 bases outside the gene matches. The CDR3 has 15 residues. The DNA for the CDR3 is TGCGCCAGCAGCTCTGGACAGGGGGCTTTCAATGAGCAGTTCTTC. It codes for CASSSGQGAFNEQFF.

The V call is TRBV13, the J call TRBJ1-2; D ambiguous. Per the germline V gene, CDR1 is PRHDT and CDR2 is FYEKMQ (reference sequence). V shed 5 bases and J shed 8 bases, with 21 bases lying between them. The CDR3 loop spans 15 amino acids. CDR3: CASSLTAYLGEGYTF. The CDR3 DNA sequence: TGTGCCAGCAGCCTTACAGCATACCTCGGGGAAGGCTACACCTTC.

This clone was seen more than once but under ten times. The CDR3 here is CASSSRGAYTEAFF. The CDR3, as DNA: TGTGCCAGCAGCTCCCGTGGGGCTTACACTGAAGCTTTCTTT. The chain is built from TRBV7-8 and TRBJ1-1; TRBD1 might be the D (5 bases). This CDR3 region has 14 residues. Per the germline V gene, CDR1 is SGHVS and CDR2 is FQNEAQ. The V end was cut by 4 bases, the J end by 3 bases, with 12 bases between.

The rearrangement uses TRBV30 and TRBJ2-2; 8 positions agree with TRBD1. The CDR3 sequence is 15 residues long. The V gene end was trimmed by 5 bases and the J gene end by 4 bases; junction bases not matched to a gene: 9. Germline loops: CDR1 GTSNPN, CDR2 SVGIG (reference sequence). CDR3: CAWLRTGRVTGELFF. CDR3 DNA sequence: TGTGCCTGGCTCCGGACAGGGCGGGTCACCGGGGAGCTGTTTTTT.

The chain combines TRBV2 with TRBJ1-1, with 8 bases matching TRBD1. CDR3 size: 16 residues. J gave up 4 bases and V 7 bases, and 14 bases lay outside the gene matches. Germline assignment: CDR1 SNHLY and CDR2 FYNNEI. CDR3 sequence (DNA): TGTGCCAGCACAAAGCAGGGGGCAGGTTCTGGCACTGAAGCTTTCTTT. Translating gives CASTKQGAGSGTEAFF.

The chain couples TRBV27 to TRBJ1-2; 8 bases match TRBD1. CDR1 is MNHEY, CDR2 SMNVEV, per germline (reference sequence). The CDR3 is 15 residues long. With 2 bases clipped from V and 4 bases from J, the junction kept 6 bases outside the gene matches. CDR3 amino acids: CASSLTRGLGYGYTF. The CDR3 DNA sequence: TGTGCCAGCAGTTTAACCAGGGGGCTAGGCTATGGCTACACCTTC.

The chain couples TRBV2 to TRBJ2-3; TRBD1 is a possible D gene (6 bases). Trimming removed 9 bases at V and 6 bases at J, with 16 bases between. The CDR3 covers 13 residues. Per the germline V gene, CDR1 is SNHLY and CDR2 is FYNNEI. The chain's CDR3 is CARNREAADTQYF. The CDR3 coding sequence is TGTGCCAGAAACAGGGAAGCGGCCGATACGCAGTATTTT.

J is TRBJ2-7 and V is TRBV19, with D possibly matching TRBD1 (6 bases). This CDR3 has 12 amino acids. CDR1 and CDR2 (germline): LNHDA, SQIVND (reference sequence). Deletions cut 5 bases from V and 5 bases from J, with 10 bases between. The CDR3 spells CASSQGSDEQYF. The CDR3 nucleotides are TGTGCCAGTAGTCAGGGGTCTGACGAGCAGTACTTC.

The chain couples TRBV5-1 to TRBJ2-1; D remains ambiguous. Per the germline V gene, CDR1 is SGHRS and CDR2 is YFSETQ. This CDR3 is 14 amino acids long. V dropped 0 bases and J dropped 10 bases, with 14 bases sitting between them. The CDR3 is CASSLGPVLGEQFF. The CDR3 DNA reads TGCGCCAGCAGCTTGGGACCGGTTCTGGGCGAGCAGTTCTTC.

This chain joins TRBV30 and TRBJ1-2, with a weak D call TRBD1 (5 bases). CDR1 is GTSNPN and CDR2 is SVGIG in the germline V gene (reference sequence). Deletions cut 5 bases from V and 2 bases from J, with 18 bases between. The CDR3 is 15 amino acids. The CDR3 DNA sequence: TGTGCCTGGGGGACTTCGTGGGGAGGAAACTATGGCTACACCTTC. Encoded protein: CAWGTSWGGNYGYTF.

The rearrangement uses TRBV5-1 and TRBJ1-1; possible D gene TRBD1, 6 bases. Germline V gives CDR1 SGHRS, CDR2 YFSETQ. The CDR3 contains 14 residues. V lost 2 bases, J lost 1 base, and 9 bases lay in between. The CDR3 here is CASSLRQENTEAFF. CDR3 DNA: TGCGCCAGCAGCTTACGACAGGAGAACACTGAAGCTTTCTTT.

V gene TRBV19 combines with J gene TRBJ1-1; 8 bases line up with TRBD1. The V segment lost 5 bases and the J segment 5 bases; nucleotides outside the gene matches: 4. Germline V lookup: CDR1 LNHDA, CDR2 SQIVND (reference sequence). The CDR3 consists of 13 residues. DNA for the CDR3: TGTGCCAGTAGTGACAGGGGAAGGACTGAAGCTTTCTTT. It translates to CASSDRGRTEAFF.

The chain has TRBV3-1 (or the pseudogene TRBV3-2) and TRBJ2-3; 7 nucleotides line up with TRBD1. Germline V gene data show CDR1 as LGHDT and CDR2 as YNNKEL (reference sequence). V shed 1 base and J 5 bases; nucleotides not matched to a gene: 9. The CDR3 is 16 residues long. This CDR3 reads CASSQAYRGREDTQYF. The CDR3 DNA is TGTGCCAGCAGCCAAGCCTACAGGGGAAGGGAAGATACGCAGTATTTT.

This chain links TRBV5-1 with TRBJ1-1; no definite D call. This CDR3 has 12 residues. Trimming cost V 2 bases and J 2 bases, with 4 bases left between them. Germline V gene lookup returns CDR1 SGHRS and CDR2 YFSETQ. CDR3 coding DNA: TGCGCCAGCAGCTTAGCTAACACTGAAGCTTTCTTT. This codes for CASSLANTEAFF.

The gene calls are TRBV19 and TRBJ1-5, with TRBD1 as a possible D gene (6 bases). The V end lost 5 bases, the J end lost 5 bases, and 10 bases lay between the germline ends. Per the germline V gene, CDR1 is LNHDA and CDR2 is SQIVND (reference sequence). The CDR3 sequence is 13 residues long. CDR3 coding DNA: TGTGCCAGTAGTCAGGACAGAGATCAGCCCCAGCATTTT. Translation: CASSQDRDQPQHF.

The chain combines TRBV19 with TRBJ2-1; the match to TRBD2 covers 11 bases. Germline CDR1 reads LNHDA; CDR2 reads SQIVND (reference sequence). The CDR3 has 15 amino acids. The junction had 9 bases not matched to a gene; V was cut back by 5 bases and J by 9 bases. This chain's CDR3 is CASSDTRLAGREQFF. CDR3 nucleotide sequence: TGTGCCAGTAGTGACACCCGACTAGCGGGGCGTGAGCAGTTCTTC.

The V gene is TRBV6-2 or TRBV6-3, the J gene TRBJ1-1; D uncertain. Germline V gene sequence: CDR1 MNHEY, CDR2 SVGEGT. The CDR3 runs to 15 residues. Between the trimmed V and J ends, which lost 0 bases and 0 bases, there was a span of 8 bases. CDR3 in DNA: TGTGCCAGCAGTTACTCGACTCGGTTGAACACTGAAGCTTTCTTT. Protein product: CASSYSTRLNTEAFF.